A selection of T cell receptor beta chains follows, all from one sample in a study of T-cell memory formation after mild COVID-19. In TCRdb, the 5' RACE reads were re-called with MiXCR into one record per CDR3 protein. The data show about 290,000 distinct CDR3 sequences, roughly 15% seen once. The sample consisted of PBMCs or a T cell subset sorted from them (not recorded which). The source of these receptors is a man between 18 and 35 years old who had mild COVID-19 (a few samples of this study predate the infection). Cell type and time point are not known. Each CDR3 is given with its conserved first and last residue. Each record gives: CDR3 DNA, CDR3 protein, J gene, clone size, D gene, V gene. A D gene is named only where the DNA matches it firmly. Part of the rows lack a size; the others show once, few, many or a class for expanded clones.

TGCGCCAGCAGCTTGGACGTTCGGAACACTGAAGCTTTCTTT,CASSLDVRNTEAFF,TRBJ1-1,.,.,TRBV5-1
TGTGCCAGCAGTTACTCAGGCGGGGGGGCCACAGATACGCAGTATTTT,CASSYSGGGATDTQYF,TRBJ2-3,few,TRBD2,TRBV6-5
TGTGCCAGCAGTTCGCACGGGGACAGGGGGTCAGAGACCCAGTACTTC,CASSSHGDRGSETQYF,TRBJ2-5,.,TRBD1,TRBV12-3/TRBV12-4
TGTAGTGGAGGCCCTAGTGTCACAGATACGCAGTATTTT,CSGGPSVTDTQYF,TRBJ2-3,few,.,TRBV20-1
TGTGCCAGCAGCCCGACGGAGACAGACACTGAAGCTTTCTTT,CASSPTETDTEAFF,TRBJ1-1,.,.,TRBV7-9
TGCGCCAGCAGCTTGGAAGCTAGCGGGACTGCAGATACGCAGTATTTT,CASSLEASGTADTQYF,TRBJ2-3,.,TRBD2,TRBV5-1
TGTGCCAGCACCCAGAGCGGGGGGGCCCCTCGGGAGACCCAGTACTTC,CASTQSGGAPRETQYF,TRBJ2-5,.,TRBD2,TRBV6-6
TGTGCCAGCAGTGATACCTGGTACACTGAAGCTTTCTTT,CASSDTWYTEAFF,TRBJ1-1,.,.,TRBV12-3/TRBV12-4
TGCGCCAGCACCCCCGACAGGGGAGAAGGTGGCTACACCTTC,CASTPDRGEGGYTF,TRBJ1-2,.,TRBD1,TRBV5-1
TGTGCCAGCATCGTAGATCTTCAAGAGACCCAGTACTTC,CASIVDLQETQYF,TRBJ2-5,.,.,TRBV9
TGCGCCAGCAGCCTGACAGGGAACCAAGAGACCCAGTACTTC,CASSLTGNQETQYF,TRBJ2-5,.,TRBD1,TRBV4-1
TGTGCCAGCAGTTCTTCAGCATTCTCCCAGCATTTT,CASSSSAFSQHF,TRBJ1-5,.,.,TRBV28
TGTGCCACCAGTGGGACTCCACCTAATGAGCAGTTCTTC,CATSGTPPNEQFF,TRBJ2-1,.,.,TRBV24-1
TGCGCCAGCAGCCAGGGATGGGAGATCGGTCAGCCCCAGCATTTT,CASSQGWEIGQPQHF,TRBJ1-5,.,.,TRBV4-3
TGTGCCTGGAGTGTAGGCATGAACACTGAAGCTTTCTTT,CAWSVGMNTEAFF,TRBJ1-1,few,.,TRBV30
TGCGCCAGCAGCCGCTCGGACACCGGGGAGCTGTTTTTT,CASSRSDTGELFF,TRBJ2-2,.,.,TRBV5-1
TGCGCCAGCAGCCATTCGGACGGTTCAGACACAGATACGCAGTATTTT,CASSHSDGSDTDTQYF,TRBJ2-3,.,.,TRBV4-3
TGTGCCAGCAGCCCATCGAGGGGGAGAGAGACCCAGTACTTC,CASSPSRGRETQYF,TRBJ2-5,few,.,TRBV9
TGTGCCAGCAGCCCCGGCGGTGAAGGTGAGCAGTTCTTC,CASSPGGEGEQFF,TRBJ2-1,once,.,TRBV7-9
TGCGCCAGCAGCCAAGCGAGGGACAGACCAGAGACCCAGTACTTC,CASSQARDRPETQYF,TRBJ2-5,many,TRBD1,TRBV4-3
TGTGCCAGCAGCTTGGCAGATCCCAGGTCGGGGCAGTTCTTC,CASSLADPRSGQFF,TRBJ2-1,.,.,TRBV5-5
TGTGCCAGCAGTACCCGGGACAGGCACCAAGAGACCCAGTACTTC,CASSTRDRHQETQYF,TRBJ2-5,.,TRBD1,TRBV25-1